What follows are 15 T cell receptor beta chains derived from one specimen sequenced in a study of blood T cell repertoires in COVID-19. The table came from immunoSEQ multiplex PCR; TCRdb's copy has only in-frame clones and leaves some out. Of 240,000 or so clones listed, 75% to 90% were seen once; the top ten hold about 3.3%. Sequencing was performed on PBMCs or T cells enriched from blood (not recorded which). These receptors all stem from a woman aged 40 to 50 with acute COVID-19.

The chain carries TRBV30 and TRBJ2-7, with D possibly matching TRBD1 (6 bases). Per the germline V gene, CDR1 is GTSNPN and CDR2 is SVGIG (reference sequence). Trimming pared 3 bases from V and 5 bases from J, leaving 20 bases between. This CDR3 contains 15 residues. CDR3 bases: TGTGCCTGGAGCTCAGGGGCACAGGGTGTCGACGAGCAGTACTTC. Its protein product is CAWSSGAQGVDEQYF.

The gene calls are TRBV12-3 or TRBV12-4 and TRBJ1-2; D is undetermined. CDR3 size: 12 residues. Deletions cut 1 base from V and 7 bases from J, with 7 bases between. For the CDR3, the DNA is TGTGCCAGCAGTTTAGTGGGAGCTGGCTACACCTTC. Protein product: CASSLVGAGYTF.

The chain carries TRBV5-5 and TRBJ1-1, with 7 nucleotides matching TRBD1. V was pared by 2 bases and J by 1 base, with 8 bases of the junction left unmatched. Looked up from germline, CDR1 is SGHKS and CDR2 is YYEKEE (reference sequence). The CDR3 length is 16 residues. The CDR3 here is CASSFYRGRRNTEAFF. The CDR3 nucleotides read TGTGCCAGCAGCTTTTACAGGGGTAGGCGGAACACTGAAGCTTTCTTT.

The chain employs TRBV5-1 and TRBJ2-3, with TRBD2 matching 7 bases. The CDR3 is made up of 15 amino acids. From germline, CDR1 is SGHRS and CDR2 YFSETQ. V gave up 4 bases and J gave up 0 bases; unmatched junction bases: 5. CDR3 residues: CASSVTSASTDTQYF. The CDR3 coding sequence is TGCGCCAGCAGCGTCACTAGCGCGAGCACAGATACGCAGTATTTT. Using reference TRBV5-1 and TRBJ2-3 for the parts outside the CDR3, the full variable domain is KAGVTQTPRYLIKTRGQQVTLSCSPISGHRSVSWYQQTPGQGLQFLFEYFSETQRNKGNFPGRFSGRQFSNSRSEMNVSTLELGDSALYLCASSVTSASTDTQYFGPGTRLTVL.

The chain has TRBV6-1 and TRBJ1-1; D ambiguous. Trimming cost V 2 bases and J 5 bases, with 15 bases left between them. CDR1 and CDR2 (germline): MNHNS, SASEGT. This CDR3 has 15 residues. The CDR3 region has the DNA TGTGCCAGCAGTGAAACGGAGGGCTTGGGTACTGAAGCTTTCTTT. Protein sequence: CASSETEGLGTEAFF.

This sequence joins TRBV6-4 and TRBJ2-1, with TRBD1 matching 8 bases. Germline loops: CDR1 MRHNA, CDR2 SNTAGT. This CDR3 is 14 amino acids long. V was pared by 5 bases and J by 4 bases, with 4 bases of the junction left unmatched. CDR3 protein: CASSPTGGYNEQFF. CDR3 in DNA: TGTGCCAGCAGTCCAACAGGGGGTTACAATGAGCAGTTCTTC.

The gene calls are TRBV30 and TRBJ2-3, with D unresolved. This CDR3 is 15 amino acids long. Germline-derived CDR1 and CDR2 are GTSNPN and SVGIG (reference sequence). The V and J ends lost 0 bases and 2 bases respectively, with 12 bases between them. CDR3 amino acids: CAWSVRVSITDTQYF. In nucleotides, the CDR3 is TGTGCCTGGAGTGTACGAGTGAGCATCACAGATACGCAGTATTTT.

The chain links TRBV14 to TRBJ1-2; D unclear. This CDR3 comprises 14 residues. V was trimmed by 0 bases and J by 4 bases, leaving 9 bases between them. Per the germline V gene, CDR1 is SGHDN and CDR2 is FVKESK. Here the CDR3 reads CASSQDHVGYGYTF. CDR3 nucleotides: TGTGCCAGCAGCCAAGACCACGTCGGCTATGGCTACACCTTC.

V gene TRBV2 combines with J gene TRBJ2-1; 7 bases map to TRBD2. This CDR3 contains 13 residues. The junction had 9 bases not matched to a gene; V was cut back by 6 bases and J by 10 bases. The germline V gene has CDR1 SNHLY and CDR2 FYNNEI. The CDR3 loop is CASSLGGVGEQFF. The CDR3 DNA follows: TGTGCCAGCAGCCTTGGGGGGGTAGGGGAGCAGTTCTTC. The variable domain in full, completed from reference TRBV2 and TRBJ2-1, reads EPEVTQTPSHQVTQMGQEVILRCVPISNHLYFYWYRQILGQKVEFLVSFYNNEISEKSEIFDDQFSVERPDGSNFTLKIRSTKLEDSAMYFCASSLGGVGEQFFGPGTRLTVL.

The V call is TRBV27, the J call TRBJ1-2, with a possible D match to TRBD1 (6 bases). V shed 5 bases and J shed 2 bases, with 15 bases lying between them. Germline V gene data show CDR1 as MNHEY and CDR2 as SMNVEV (reference sequence). The CDR3 has 15 residues. CDR3: CASSARAGGNYGYTF. CDR3 DNA sequence: TGTGCCAGCAGTGCTCGGGCTGGGGGCAACTATGGCTACACCTTC.

V is TRBV5-6 and J is TRBJ2-7; 9 bases map to TRBD1. The trim removed 5 bases at V and 6 bases at J, leaving 9 bases unmatched. The germline CDR1 and CDR2 sequences are SGHDT and YYEEEE. This CDR3 contains 14 residues. As DNA, the CDR3 is TGTGCCAGCAGGAGGAGGGGACAGGGAATCGAGCAGTACTTC. It translates to CASRRRGQGIEQYF.

Turning to this clone: The same CDR3 can be traced to other DNA sequences in this sample. CDR3 amino acids: CASSLARGSYEQYF. CDR3 DNA sequence: TGTGCCAGCAGTTTAGCCCGCGGGTCCTACGAGCAGTACTTC. V is TRBV27 and J is TRBJ2-7; D may be TRBD2 (5 bases). Trimming stripped 2 bases from V and 1 base from J, with 9 bases between. CDR1 is MNHEY, CDR2 SMNVEV, per germline (reference sequence). This CDR3 contains 14 residues.

A single count supports this clone. This rearrangement joins TRBV5-1 to TRBJ2-3; TRBD2 matches at 7 bases. The CDR3 consists of 15 residues. V shed 0 bases and J 0 bases; nucleotides not matched to a gene: 1. Germline CDR1 reads SGHRS; CDR2 reads YFSETQ. The CDR3 DNA is TGCGCCAGCAGCTTGGATAGCGGGAGCACAGATACGCAGTATTTT. As protein: CASSLDSGSTDTQYF.

As concerns this clone: The sample carries other DNA sequences with the same CDR3. The chain uses TRBV5-1 and TRBJ1-1; D is uncertain. V was pared by 0 bases and J by 5 bases, with 11 bases between. This CDR3 is 14 amino acids long. CDR1 and CDR2 from the germline V gene are SGHRS and YFSETQ. CDR3 in amino acids: CASSLVSGGTEAFF. The DNA of the CDR3 is TGCGCCAGCAGCTTGGTCTCGGGCGGGACTGAAGCTTTCTTT.

This rearrangement joins TRBV9 to TRBJ2-3, with TRBD2 matching over 8 bases. Germline CDR1 SGDLS, CDR2 YYNGEE. The CDR3 contains 16 residues. Trimming at V came to 0 bases and at J to 3 bases, leaving 6 bases not matched to a gene. The CDR3 sequence is CASSVVGTSGTDTQYF. In DNA form, the CDR3 reads TGTGCCAGCAGCGTAGTAGGCACTAGCGGAACAGATACGCAGTATTTT.